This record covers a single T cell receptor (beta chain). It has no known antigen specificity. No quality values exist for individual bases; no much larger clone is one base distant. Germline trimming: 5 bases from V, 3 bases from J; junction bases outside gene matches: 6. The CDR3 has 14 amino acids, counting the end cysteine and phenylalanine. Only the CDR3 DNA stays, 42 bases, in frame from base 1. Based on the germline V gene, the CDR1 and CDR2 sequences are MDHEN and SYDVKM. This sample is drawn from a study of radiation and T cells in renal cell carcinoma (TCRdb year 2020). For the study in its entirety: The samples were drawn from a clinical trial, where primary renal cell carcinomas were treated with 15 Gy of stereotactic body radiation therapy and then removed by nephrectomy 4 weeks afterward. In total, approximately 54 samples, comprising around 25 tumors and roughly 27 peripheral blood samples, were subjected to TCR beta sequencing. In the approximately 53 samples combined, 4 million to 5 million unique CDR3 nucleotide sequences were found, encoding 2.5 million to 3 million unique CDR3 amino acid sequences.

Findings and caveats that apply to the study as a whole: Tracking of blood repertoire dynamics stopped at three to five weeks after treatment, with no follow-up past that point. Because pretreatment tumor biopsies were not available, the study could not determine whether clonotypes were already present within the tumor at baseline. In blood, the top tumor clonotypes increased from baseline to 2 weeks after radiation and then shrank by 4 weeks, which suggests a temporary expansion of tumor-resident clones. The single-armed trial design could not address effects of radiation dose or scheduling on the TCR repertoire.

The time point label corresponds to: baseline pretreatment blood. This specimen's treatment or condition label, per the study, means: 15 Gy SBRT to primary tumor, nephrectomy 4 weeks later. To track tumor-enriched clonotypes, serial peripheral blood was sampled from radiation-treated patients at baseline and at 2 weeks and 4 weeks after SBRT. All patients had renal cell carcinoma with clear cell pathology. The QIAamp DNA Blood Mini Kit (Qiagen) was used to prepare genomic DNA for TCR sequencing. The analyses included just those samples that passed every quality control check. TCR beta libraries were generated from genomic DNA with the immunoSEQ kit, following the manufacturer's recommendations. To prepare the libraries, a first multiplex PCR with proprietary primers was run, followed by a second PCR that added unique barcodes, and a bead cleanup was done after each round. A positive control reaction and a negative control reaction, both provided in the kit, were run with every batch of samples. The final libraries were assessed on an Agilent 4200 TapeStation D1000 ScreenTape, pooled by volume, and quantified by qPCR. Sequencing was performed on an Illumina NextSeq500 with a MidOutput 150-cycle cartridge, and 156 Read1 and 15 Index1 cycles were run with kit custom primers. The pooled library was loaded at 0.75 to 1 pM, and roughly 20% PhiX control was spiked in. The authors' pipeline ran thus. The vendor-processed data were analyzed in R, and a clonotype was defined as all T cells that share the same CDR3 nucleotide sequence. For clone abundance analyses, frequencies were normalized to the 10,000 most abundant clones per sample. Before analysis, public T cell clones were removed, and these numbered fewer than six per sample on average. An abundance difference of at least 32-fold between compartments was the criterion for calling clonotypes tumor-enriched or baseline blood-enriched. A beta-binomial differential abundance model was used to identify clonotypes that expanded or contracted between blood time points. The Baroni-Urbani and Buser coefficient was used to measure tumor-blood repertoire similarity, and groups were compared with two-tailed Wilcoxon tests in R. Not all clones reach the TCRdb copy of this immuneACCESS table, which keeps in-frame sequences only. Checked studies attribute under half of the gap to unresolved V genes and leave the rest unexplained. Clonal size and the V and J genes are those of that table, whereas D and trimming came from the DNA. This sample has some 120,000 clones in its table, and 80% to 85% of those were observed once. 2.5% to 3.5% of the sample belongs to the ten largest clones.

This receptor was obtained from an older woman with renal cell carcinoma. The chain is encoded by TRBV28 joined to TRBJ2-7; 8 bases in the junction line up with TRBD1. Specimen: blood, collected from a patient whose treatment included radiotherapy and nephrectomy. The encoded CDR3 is CASSIQGAGYEQYF. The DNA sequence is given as TGTGCCAGCAGTATCCAGGGGGCTGGCTACGAGCAGTACTTC.